These 30 T cell receptor beta chains originate from one sample sequenced in a study of cytomegalovirus exposure and HLA in healthy donors. The PCR contained 60 Vbeta and 13 Jbeta primers. Data came from immunoSEQ multiplex PCR; TCRdb stores just in-frame clones and leaves some out. Of almost 200,000 clones listed, around 79% are singletons. Sequenced input: PBMCs. All receptors derive from a woman younger than 45 in good health and CMV-seropositive.

V is TRBV18 and J is TRBJ1-1; D is unclear. CDR1 is KGHSH, CDR2 LQKENI, per germline. CDR3 size: 14 residues. Between the trimmed V and J ends, which lost 1 base and 5 bases, there was a span of 11 bases. The CDR3: CASSPREGRTEAFF. The CDR3 coding sequence is TGTGCCAGCTCACCACGGGAGGGAAGGACTGAAGCTTTCTTT.

The chain is built from TRBV18 and TRBJ1-4, with a tentative D call TRBD1 (5 bases). Germline loops: CDR1 KGHSH, CDR2 LQKENI. The CDR3 extends over 16 amino acids. V shed 0 bases and J shed 6 bases, with 14 bases lying between them. The CDR3 sequence: CASSPPLGRVDEKLFF. The CDR3 nucleotides read TGTGCCAGCTCACCACCGCTCGGCAGGGTGGATGAAAAACTGTTTTTT.

The rearrangement joins TRBV7-9 to TRBJ2-1; no definite D call. CDR1 is SEHNR, CDR2 FQNEAQ, per germline (reference sequence). This CDR3 has 14 residues. Trimming shortened V by 7 bases and J by 4 bases, and 14 bases separated the two germline ends. The CDR3: CASTYVPRYNEQFF. The CDR3 DNA follows: TGTGCCAGCACCTACGTCCCGCGTTACAATGAGCAGTTCTTC.

V and J are TRBV5-8 and TRBJ1-1; D is ambiguous. There are 14 residues in the CDR3. Germline V gene sequence: CDR1 SGHTS, CDR2 YDEGEE. Trimming took off 6 bases at V and 0 bases at J, with 12 bases between the two ends. CDR3 amino acids: CASTQIPMNTEAFF. The DNA for the CDR3 is TGTGCCAGCACCCAGATTCCCATGAACACTGAAGCTTTCTTT. Full variable domain (remainder filled in from reference TRBV5-8 and TRBJ1-1): EAGVTQSPTHLIKTRGQQATLRCSPISGHTSVYWYQQALGLGLQFLLWYDEGEERNRGNFPPRFSGRQFPNYSSELNVNALELEDSALYLCASTQIPMNTEAFFGQGTRLTVV.

The chain is built from TRBV9 and TRBJ2-5, with 8 positions matching TRBD2. With 4 bases clipped from V and 4 bases from J, the junction kept 6 bases outside the gene matches. Germline lookup yields CDR1 SGDLS and CDR2 YYNGEE. The CDR3 has 14 amino acids. CDR3 amino acids: CASSTGTSRETQYF. The CDR3 DNA is TGTGCCAGCAGCACAGGGACTAGTAGAGAGACCCAGTACTTC.

The chain couples TRBV10-3 to TRBJ1-4; D is perhaps TRBD1 (6 bases). Germline V gene data show CDR1 as ENHRY and CDR2 as SYGVKD. CDR3 length: 14 amino acids. The V and J ends lost 6 bases and 6 bases respectively, with 14 bases between them. The CDR3 loop is CAIRRGEGHEKLFF. The DNA for the CDR3 is TGTGCCATCAGGAGGGGGGAGGGCCATGAAAAACTGTTTTTT.

This clone was found once. The chain recombines TRBV27 with TRBJ2-7, with 16 bases lining up with TRBD2. Germline CDR1 and CDR2: MNHEY and SMNVEV (reference sequence). The CDR3 length is 20 residues. With V trimmed by 2 bases and J by 2 bases, 12 bases remained unmatched. The CDR3 coding sequence is TGTGCCAGCAGTTTAGGGACTAGCGGGAGGGCCGTTATCCCCCCCTACGAGCAGTACTTC. Translating it yields CASSLGTSGRAVIPPYEQYF.

The chain uses TRBV7-8 and TRBJ1-2; TRBD1 matches at 9 bases. The CDR3 extends over 15 amino acids. Unmatched junction bases numbered 12, after V lost 5 bases and J lost 8 bases. Per germline, CDR1 SGHVS and CDR2 FQNEAQ. The CDR3 loop reads CASSGDRAGVWGYTF. DNA for the CDR3: TGTGCCAGCAGCGGGGACAGGGCGGGCGTGTGGGGCTACACCTTC.

The count of this clone is one. The gene calls are TRBV6-6 and TRBJ2-7; 10 nucleotides agree with TRBD2. The V segment lost 10 bases and the J segment 3 bases; nucleotides outside the gene matches: 9. Germline V CDR1 and CDR2: MNHNY, SVGAGI (reference sequence). The CDR3 contains 14 residues. CDR3 sequence (DNA): TGTGCCACCCGACCTCAGCGGGGGGGCTACGAGCAGTACTTC. This sequence encodes CATRPQRGGYEQYF.

The chain carries TRBV7-8 and TRBJ2-5; 7 bases match TRBD2. V gave up 1 base and J gave up 4 bases; unmatched junction bases: 6. CDR3 length equals 15 residues. CDR1 SGHVS and CDR2 FQNEAQ come from the germline V gene. DNA of the CDR3: TGTGCCAGCAGCTTAGAAAGGACTAGAAGAGAGACCCAGTACTTC. It encodes CASSLERTRRETQYF.

This clone was counted between two and nine times. The chain links TRBV6-5 to TRBJ2-1; TRBD2 matches 7 bases. Germline trimming cut 0 bases from V and 7 bases from J; bases unmatched to any gene: 6. This CDR3 has 15 residues. Germline CDR1 and CDR2: MNHEY and SVGAGI. The CDR3 nucleotides read TGTGCCAGCAGTTACTCGAGCGGACTAGGAAATGAGCAGTTCTTC. It yields the protein CASSYSSGLGNEQFF.

This clone was seen only once. The chain has TRBV2 and TRBJ2-5, with TRBD1 matching 7 bases. V was clipped by 6 bases and J by 3 bases; unmatched bases: 4. Germline lookup yields CDR1 SNHLY and CDR2 FYNNEI. This CDR3 contains 13 residues. CDR3 nucleotides: TGTGCCAGCAGCCTCGACAGGGAAGAGACCCAGTACTTC. Encoded protein: CASSLDREETQYF.

The chain couples TRBV6-1 to TRBJ2-5; D gene unclear. The CDR3 runs 13 residues. The germline gives CDR1 MNHNS, CDR2 SASEGT. The ends were cut back, 1 base at V and 2 bases at J, with 5 bases in the middle. The chain's CDR3 is CASSEVQQETQYF. As DNA, the CDR3 is TGTGCCAGCAGTGAAGTACAGCAAGAGACCCAGTACTTC.

This clone was observed a single time. J is TRBJ1-4 and V is TRBV7-9; possible D gene TRBD1, 5 bases. The CDR3 length is 19 residues. The ends were cut back, 2 bases at V and 7 bases at J, with 26 bases in the middle. Per the germline V gene, CDR1 is SEHNR and CDR2 is FQNEAQ (reference sequence). DNA for the CDR3: TGTGCCAGCAGCTTACCAGGAGGGACCGCTCAAGCTCAAGGTGAAAAACTGTTTTTT. Protein product: CASSLPGGTAQAQGEKLFF. The complete variable domain, with remaining parts taken from reference TRBV7-9 and TRBJ1-4, reads DTGVSQNPRHKITKRGQNVTFRCDPISEHNRLYWYRQTLGQGPEFLTYFQNEAQLEKSRLLSDRFSAERPKGSFSTLEIQRTEQGDSAMYLCASSLPGGTAQAQGEKLFFGSGTQLSVL.

This clone was detected only once. The rearrangement links TRBV5-4 to TRBJ2-2; 14 bases agree with TRBD2. The CDR3 totals 16 residues. J lost 6 bases, V lost 4 bases, and 5 bases had no gene match. CDR1 is SGHNT and CDR2 is YYREEE in the germline V gene (reference sequence). The CDR3 here is CASSKGLAGVSGELFF. The CDR3 region has the DNA TGTGCCAGCAGCAAGGGACTAGCGGGAGTATCCGGGGAGCTGTTTTTT.

This clone was observed a few times. The CDR3 DNA reads TGTGCCCGATTTTACAGGGAAGAAGGAAAGTCTGGAAACACCATATATTTT. Translation: CARFYREEGKSGNTIYF. The chain links TRBV28 to TRBJ1-3, with D maybe TRBD1 (6 bases). The CDR3 is made up of 17 amino acids. V lost 11 bases, J lost 1 base, and 24 bases lay in between. Germline loops: CDR1 MDHEN, CDR2 SYDVKM.

The V gene is TRBV11-3, the J gene TRBJ2-3; 10 bases map to TRBD2. Germline V CDR1 and CDR2: SGHNT, YENEEA. V gave up 5 bases and J gave up 6 bases; unmatched junction bases: 8. CDR3 length equals 15 residues. The CDR3 is CASSAGLAEGDTQYF. In DNA form, the CDR3 reads TGTGCCAGCAGCGCAGGACTAGCGGAAGGGGATACGCAGTATTTT.

This chain connects TRBV11-3 to TRBJ2-2; 8 nucleotides agree with TRBD2. CDR3 length: 16 amino acids. Germline V gene sequence: CDR1 SGHNT, CDR2 YENEEA. V lost 3 bases to trimming and J lost 4 bases; unmatched junction nucleotides: 7. Here the CDR3 reads CASSLREATSTGELFF. The CDR3 DNA sequence: TGTGCCAGCAGCTTGCGGGAGGCCACTTCCACCGGGGAGCTGTTTTTT.

This chain links TRBV27 with TRBJ2-1; 14 bases fit TRBD2. The germline V gene has CDR1 MNHEY and CDR2 SMNVEV (reference sequence). The CDR3 spans 15 residues. Germline trimming cut 6 bases from V and 8 bases from J; bases unmatched to any gene: 6. The CDR3 loop reads CASRTGTSGGYEQFF. The CDR3 DNA reads as TGTGCCAGCAGGACCGGGACTAGCGGGGGCTATGAGCAGTTCTTC.

In its sample, this clone was seen once. The chain couples TRBV7-9 to TRBJ2-7; 10 bases map to TRBD2. The CDR3 has 15 amino acids. V trimming: 4 bases; J trimming: 4 bases; junction bases outside the gene matches: 7. Germline loops: CDR1 SEHNR, CDR2 FQNEAQ (reference sequence). The CDR3 sequence: CASSYEALAGYEQYF. CDR3 bases: TGTGCCAGCAGCTACGAGGCACTAGCGGGATACGAGCAGTACTTC.

In this sample, this clone turned up once. The chain links TRBV29-1 to TRBJ1-1; TRBD1 aligns across 10 bases. CDR1 and CDR2 from the germline V gene are SQVTM and ANQGSEA. This CDR3 comprises 17 residues. The trim removed 8 bases at V and 4 bases at J, leaving 19 bases unmatched. CDR3 loop: CSLFSPGQGIVPTEAFF. In nucleotides, the CDR3 is TGCAGCTTATTCTCTCCGGGACAGGGGATCGTTCCCACTGAAGCTTTCTTT.

About this clone: Other DNA sequences in this specimen translate into the identical CDR3. The chain carries TRBV18 and TRBJ2-7, with TRBD1 matching 8 bases. There are 14 residues in the CDR3. Germline V gene data show CDR1 as KGHSH and CDR2 as LQKENI. Trimming took 2 bases from V and 4 from J; bases not matched to a gene: 4. As DNA, the CDR3 is TGTGCCAGCTCACCAGGGACAGGCGGGTACGAGCAGTACTTC. Its protein product is CASSPGTGGYEQYF.

CDR3 sequence reads: CASSSADSGSEQFF. The CDR3 nucleotides are TGCGCCAGCAGCTCTGCCGACTCCGGGAGTGAGCAGTTCTTC. J is TRBJ2-1 and V is TRBV5-1; tentative D call: TRBD2 (6 bases). The CDR3 is made up of 14 amino acids. V lost 3 bases and J 9 bases, leaving 16 bases between the germline ends. Germline values: CDR1 SGHRS, CDR2 YFSETQ.

The CDR3 bases are TGTGCCAGCAGTAGCTCGGGAGGGCAAGAGACCCAGTACTTC. It codes for CASSSSGGQETQYF. The V gene is TRBV25-1, the J gene TRBJ2-5; TRBD2 matches 8 bases. CDR3 length equals 14 residues. Germline V gene lookup returns CDR1 MGHDK and CDR2 SYGVNS. Trimming took 5 bases from V and 2 from J; bases not matched to a gene: 4.

This clone was detected a few times. V and J are TRBV7-8 and TRBJ1-4; D might be TRBD1 (6 bases). Between the trimmed V and J ends, which lost 5 bases and 4 bases, there was a span of 17 bases. The CDR3 is 16 amino acids. Germline assignment: CDR1 SGHVS and CDR2 FQNEAQ. DNA for the CDR3: TGTGCCAGCAGCCCCAGACAGGCGGGTCTTAATGAAAAACTGTTTTTT. This encodes CASSPRQAGLNEKLFF.

This rearrangement joins TRBV10-2 to TRBJ2-1; TRBD2 matches 8 bases. V dropped 6 bases and J dropped 5; count of bases not matched to a gene: 15. Germline loops: CDR1 WSHSY, CDR2 SAAADI. This CDR3 is 17 amino acids long. The CDR3 nucleotides read TGCGCCAGCAGGCCCTTGGGGGCGGGGGGACTAAACAATGAGCAGTTCTTC. Residues: CASRPLGAGGLNNEQFF.

CDR3 nucleotide sequence: TGTGCCAGCAGCCTTTCAACGGGACAGTTCTCTGGAAACACCATATATTTT. As protein: CASSLSTGQFSGNTIYF. The chain carries TRBV9 and TRBJ1-3, with 7 bases that match TRBD1. Germline loops: CDR1 SGDLS, CDR2 YYNGEE. The CDR3 consists of 17 residues. V lost 4 bases to trimming and J lost 0 bases; unmatched junction nucleotides: 10.

The genes are TRBV15 and TRBJ2-7, with 10 bases aligning to TRBD1. Germline V lookup: CDR1 LNHNV, CDR2 YYDKDF (reference sequence). Germline trimming cut 4 bases from V and 3 bases from J; bases unmatched to any gene: 6. The CDR3 has 15 residues. CDR3 coding DNA: TGTGCCACCAGCACAAGGACAGGGGGTTACTACGAGCAGTACTTC. Its protein is CATSTRTGGYYEQYF.

The chain combines TRBV7-2 with TRBJ1-2; D might be TRBD1 (6 bases). The CDR3 covers 14 residues. V was trimmed by 6 bases and J by 6 bases, leaving 17 bases between them. Looked up from germline, CDR1 is SGHTA and CDR2 is FQGNSA. The CDR3 sequence is CASSFGRGSHGYTF. For the CDR3, the DNA is TGTGCCAGCAGTTTCGGTAGGGGGAGCCATGGCTACACCTTC.

This clone has a handful of counts. The chain combines TRBV7-9 with TRBJ2-1; 12 nucleotides agree with TRBD2. The V gene's germline CDR1 is SEHNR and CDR2 FQNEAQ (reference sequence). Unmatched junction bases numbered 14, after V lost 11 bases and J lost 6 bases. The CDR3 is 16 residues long. The CDR3 loop reads CASISASGRAANEQFF. Here the CDR3 DNA reads TGTGCCTCCATATCGGCTAGCGGGAGGGCCGCCAATGAGCAGTTCTTC.